A single sample gave rise to the 25 T cell receptor beta chains below, sequenced in a study of blood T cell repertoires in COVID-19 (dated by TCRdb to the early 2020s). The method was the immunoSEQ multiplex PCR assay. In its TCRdb copy, this immuneACCESS table keeps in-frame sequences only and misses some clones. Where compared with another copy, unresolved V genes explain less than half of these, and the others have no known cause. The sample includes more than 110,000 clones, with over 65% observed a single time. 5% to 6.5% of the sample comes from the top ten. The specimen sequenced was PBMCs or T cells enriched from blood (not recorded which). All receptors come from a woman between 50 and 59 years old who had recovered from COVID-19.

This clone was counted only a few times. The CDR3, as DNA: TGTGCCAGCAGCTTAGTTTCTCGGGGTCAGCCCCAGCATTTT. This codes for CASSLVSRGQPQHF. The genes are TRBV11-2 and TRBJ1-5; D remains ambiguous. The germline V gene encodes CDR1 SGHAT and CDR2 FQNNGV. The CDR3 consists of 14 residues. Trimming removed 1 base from V and 6 bases from J, with 10 bases in between.

In its sample, this clone was seen a few times. This chain uses TRBV5-1 with TRBJ1-2; TRBD1 matches 9 bases. Trimming removed 0 bases from V and 6 bases from J; junction bases left unmatched: 9. The CDR3 has 16 residues. Germline-derived CDR1 and CDR2 are SGHRS and YFSETQ. CDR3: CASSLGLPGTGNGYTF. Here the CDR3 DNA reads TGCGCCAGCAGCTTGGGTTTACCCGGGACAGGGAATGGCTACACCTTC.

The chain links TRBV27 to TRBJ2-7, with TRBD1 identical over 9 bases. CDR1 and CDR2 from the germline V gene are MNHEY and SMNVEV (reference sequence). V trimming: 3 bases; J trimming: 4 bases; junction bases outside the gene matches: 10. This CDR3 comprises 16 residues. CDR3 in amino acids: CASSFAGTGKMYEQYF. The CDR3 DNA is TGTGCCAGCAGTTTTGCCGGGACAGGGAAAATGTACGAGCAGTACTTC.

The chain employs TRBV28 and TRBJ2-7, with a tentative D call TRBD1 (6 bases). V lost 8 bases to trimming and J lost 1 base, with 15 bases between them. The CDR3 extends over 14 amino acids. Germline V gives CDR1 MDHEN, CDR2 SYDVKM. CDR3 in amino acids: CASGPTGLSYEQYF. The CDR3 DNA sequence: TGTGCCAGCGGACCGACAGGTTTATCCTACGAGCAGTACTTC.

V gene TRBV28 combines with J gene TRBJ1-1; maybe TRBD1 (6 bases). Germline CDR1 and CDR2: MDHEN and SYDVKM. The CDR3 is made up of 14 amino acids. V gave up 6 bases and J gave up 8 bases, with 19 bases separating them. This CDR3 reads CASSQQGDKLEAFF. The CDR3 bases are TGTGCCAGCAGCCAACAGGGAGATAAATTAGAAGCTTTCTTT. The full variable domain, with the rest looked up from reference TRBV28 and TRBJ1-1, is DVKVTQSSRYLVKRTGEKVFLECVQDMDHENMFWYRQDPGLGLRLIYFSYDVKMKEKGDIPEGYSVSREKKERFSLILESASTNQTSMYLCASSQQGDKLEAFFGQGTRLTVV.

The chain joins TRBV6-5 to TRBJ2-5; D is possibly TRBD1 (6 bases). Trimming stripped 0 bases from V and 0 bases from J, with 8 bases between. The germline gives CDR1 MNHEY, CDR2 SVGAGI. The CDR3 spans 15 residues. Here the CDR3 DNA reads TGTGCCAGCAGTTACTCTCAGGGGTACCAAGAGACCCAGTACTTC. It yields the protein CASSYSQGYQETQYF.

V usage is TRBV3-1 (or the pseudogene TRBV3-2) and J usage is TRBJ2-6; 7 bases align to TRBD1. Germline CDR1 LGHDT, CDR2 YNNKEL (reference sequence). The CDR3 sequence is 18 residues long. V was clipped by 0 bases and J by 0 bases; unmatched bases: 5. DNA of the CDR3: TGTGCCAGCAGCCAAGATCGCGACAGGGCCTCTGGGGCCAACGTCCTGACTTTC. Encoded protein: CASSQDRDRASGANVLTF.

The chain employs TRBV5-1 and TRBJ2-7; TRBD1 matches 7 bases. Trimming removed 0 bases from V and 4 bases from J; junction bases left unmatched: 10. The CDR3 length is 16 residues. Germline CDR1 SGHRS, CDR2 YFSETQ. CDR3 sequence (DNA): TGCGCCAGCAGCTTGGGCTCCGGGACAGTTAATTACGAGCAGTACTTC. Translating it yields CASSLGSGTVNYEQYF.

The J gene is TRBJ1-3, the V gene TRBV10-3, with 12 positions matching TRBD1. Germline-derived CDR1 and CDR2 are ENHRY and SYGVKD. The CDR3 totals 18 residues. The trim removed 4 bases at V and 2 bases at J, leaving 9 bases unmatched. For the CDR3, the DNA is TGTGCCATCAGTGTGGGGACAGGGGGCTTAAGACCTGGAAACACCATATATTTT. Translation: CAISVGTGGLRPGNTIYF.

This chain joins TRBV18 and TRBJ2-1; 7 bases map to TRBD2. The length of the CDR3 is 16 residues. Trimming removed 0 bases from V and 5 bases from J; junction bases left unmatched: 7. Germline CDR1 is KGHSH and CDR2 is LQKENI. The CDR3 region has the DNA TGTGCCAGCTCACCACCAGCCGGGGGGTTAAACAATGAGCAGTTCTTC. Translated: CASSPPAGGLNNEQFF.

The gene calls are TRBV28 and TRBJ1-3; tentatively, D is TRBD1 (6 bases). Per germline, CDR1 MDHEN and CDR2 SYDVKM. The CDR3 sequence is 14 residues long. Between the trimmed V and J ends, which lost 2 bases and 2 bases, there was a span of 7 bases. The CDR3 here is CASSLGGTGNTIYF. The CDR3 DNA sequence: TGTGCCAGCAGTTTAGGGGGCACTGGAAACACCATATATTTT.

CDR3 sequence reads: CASSPPWEGSEQFF. The DNA of the CDR3 is TGTGCCAGCAGTCCCCCGTGGGAGGGGAGTGAGCAGTTCTTC. The chain joins TRBV28 to TRBJ2-1, with 7 nucleotides matching TRBD2. V lost 5 bases, J lost 9 bases, and 10 bases stayed unmatched. The CDR3 covers 14 residues. CDR1 is MDHEN and CDR2 is SYDVKM in the germline V gene.

The DNA for the CDR3 is TGTGCCAGCAGTGAAATACGCAGGGGTATTCTCTGGAATAGCAATCAGCCCCAGCATTTT. Translation: CASSEIRRGILWNSNQPQHF. The J gene is TRBJ1-5, the V gene TRBV6-1, with D possibly matching TRBD1 (6 bases). In germline, CDR1 is MNHNS, CDR2 SASEGT. The CDR3 is 20 residues long. V was cut by 2 bases and J by 0 bases, with 23 bases left in between.

V and J are TRBV5-1 and TRBJ1-6; D remains ambiguous. Germline CDR1 reads SGHRS; CDR2 reads YFSETQ. Trimming pared 4 bases from V and 11 bases from J, leaving 19 bases between. The CDR3 runs to 15 residues. CDR3: CASSDRGSLSAPLHF. CDR3 DNA sequence: TGCGCCAGCAGCGATCGAGGCAGCCTGTCCGCACCCCTCCACTTT.

This sequence joins TRBV4-1 and TRBJ1-1; 7 positions match TRBD1. V dropped 4 bases and J dropped 4; count of bases not matched to a gene: 6. From germline, CDR1 is MGHRA and CDR2 YSYEKL. This CDR3 region has 14 residues. In nucleotides, the CDR3 is TGCGCCAGCAGCCTCGGGACAGCGGGCACTGAAGCTTTCTTT. Protein sequence: CASSLGTAGTEAFF.

This chain links TRBV5-1 with TRBJ1-2, with D perhaps matching TRBD1 (5 bases). CDR3 length: 16 residues. Germline V gives CDR1 SGHRS, CDR2 YFSETQ. V lost 0 bases to trimming and J lost 7 bases, with 19 bases between them. The CDR3 bases are TGCGCCAGCAGCTTGGACAGGTCAATTATTACGGCTGGCTACACCTTC. Residues: CASSLDRSIITAGYTF.

The V and J genes are TRBV27 and TRBJ1-1; 7 nucleotides line up with TRBD1. CDR3 size: 14 residues. Germline V lookup: CDR1 MNHEY, CDR2 SMNVEV (reference sequence). J was trimmed by 5 bases and V by 1 base; bases with no gene match: 4. As DNA, the CDR3 is TGTGCCAGCAGTTTATTGGGCAGGGGGACTGAAGCTTTCTTT. This translates into CASSLLGRGTEAFF.

This clone has just one count. The rearrangement links TRBV5-1 to TRBJ1-4; TRBD1 might be the D (5 bases). The CDR3 sequence is 15 residues long. Per germline, CDR1 SGHRS and CDR2 YFSETQ. V was shortened by 0 bases and J by 3 bases, with 9 bases between the two germline ends. CDR3 residues: CASSLVNRPNEKLFF. CDR3 sequence (DNA): TGCGCCAGCAGCTTGGTCAACAGGCCTAATGAAAAACTGTTTTTT.

The chain links TRBV7-9 to TRBJ2-1, with TRBD1 identical over 9 bases. Germline-derived CDR1 and CDR2 are SEHNR and FQNEAQ (reference sequence). The length of the CDR3 is 17 residues. V was clipped by 1 base and J by 5 bases; unmatched bases: 9. CDR3 in amino acids: CASSLELGQGPDNEQFF. The DNA of the CDR3 is TGTGCCAGCAGCTTAGAGTTGGGACAGGGCCCGGACAATGAGCAGTTCTTC.

This chain uses TRBV5-1 with TRBJ2-1; TRBD1 aligns across 8 bases. This CDR3 contains 16 residues. Losses at the gene ends were 0 bases for V and 9 bases for J; bases not matched to a gene: 11. The V gene's germline CDR1 is SGHRS and CDR2 YFSETQ. The CDR3 is CASSLVAQGAGGEQFF. In nucleotides, the CDR3 is TGCGCCAGCAGCTTGGTTGCTCAGGGGGCAGGGGGTGAGCAGTTCTTC.

The CDR3 bases are TGCGCCAGCAGTGAGTGGTTTGGTCGGACATCAAAGCCCCAGCATTTT. Amino acids: CASSEWFGRTSKPQHF. The rearrangement uses TRBV10-1 and TRBJ1-5, with D maybe TRBD1 (5 bases). The germline gives CDR1 WNHNN, CDR2 SYGVQD (reference sequence). This CDR3 has 16 residues. V was shortened by 1 base and J by 8 bases, with 18 bases between the two germline ends.

The sample holds one count of this clone. The V call is TRBV7-8, the J call TRBJ2-1, with 9 bases identical to TRBD2. Germline V gives CDR1 SGHVS, CDR2 FQNEAQ. V shed 2 bases, J shed 8 bases, and the junction held 13 bases outside the gene matches. The CDR3 is 17 amino acids. CDR3 sequence: CASSLMGRASGADEQFF. CDR3 nucleotide sequence: TGTGCCAGCAGCTTAATGGGGCGGGCTAGCGGGGCTGATGAGCAGTTCTTC.

This clone has a single count. The chain combines TRBV7-8 with TRBJ2-5; D is unresolved. Per germline, CDR1 SGHVS and CDR2 FQNEAQ. V shed 1 base and J shed 1 base, with 13 bases lying between them. The CDR3 contains 16 residues. The CDR3 is CASSLGLTTRQETQYF. The CDR3 DNA is TGTGCCAGCAGCTTAGGTCTTACGACTCGCCAAGAGACCCAGTACTTC.

The rearrangement links TRBV7-9 to TRBJ1-2, with TRBD1 matching over 7 bases. Germline CDR1 reads SEHNR; CDR2 reads FQNEAQ (reference sequence). This CDR3 spans 14 amino acids. V shed 3 bases and J 7 bases; nucleotides not matched to a gene: 8. The CDR3 reads CASSFGGTESGYTF. The CDR3 DNA reads TGTGCCAGCAGCTTTGGAGGGACAGAGTCTGGCTACACCTTC.

The chain joins TRBV11-3 to TRBJ2-2; 7 nucleotides match TRBD1. CDR3 length equals 13 residues. V was pared by 5 bases and J by 6 bases, with 3 bases of the junction left unmatched. Germline values: CDR1 SGHNT, CDR2 YENEEA. The chain's CDR3 is CASSLTGAGELFF. In nucleotides, the CDR3 is TGTGCCAGCAGCCTCACAGGGGCCGGGGAGCTGTTTTTT.